This TCR beta chain emerged from a study of shared clonotypes between healthy human individuals. The CDR3 runs 14 residues. The germline V gene encodes CDR1 SGDLS and CDR2 YYNGEE. Trimming pared 0 bases from V and 0 bases from J, leaving 7 bases between. TCRdb's table, derived via immunoSEQ multiplex PCR, lists solely in-frame clones and lacks some. The sample contains about 1 million clones, more than 65% of which appear only once. The sequence came from a man aged 18 to 30 in good health. V and J are TRBV9 and TRBJ2-7, with D unclear. The sample comprised memory CD4+ T cells sorted from blood. As for subset: CD45RA-negative fraction. The CDR3 coding sequence is TGTGCCAGCAGCGTAGTTCCCACCTCCTACGAGCAGTACTTC. Residues: CASSVVPTSYEQYF. The full variable domain, with the rest looked up from reference TRBV9 and TRBJ2-7, is DSGVTQTPKHLITATGQRVTLRCSPRSGDLSVYWYQQSLDQGLQFLIQYYNGEERAKGNILERFSAQQFPDLHSELNLSSLELGDSALYFCASSVVPTSYEQYFGPGTRLTVT.